Listed here is a single TCR beta chain. What it binds is not known. The CDR3 contains 14 residues. The germline V gene encodes CDR1 MNHEY and CDR2 SVGAGI. V lost 1 base to trimming and J lost 1 base, with 8 bases between them. Libraries were made from TCR beta cDNA, and they carried unique molecular identifiers. Each batch of about 0.95 to 10 million T cells produced a few hundred thousand cDNA molecules. TCRdb re-derived calls from the PCR reads in MiXCR, one entry per CDR3 protein. This sample has about 810,000 distinct CDR3 sequences, with approximately 57% found just once. The data stem from a study of post-analysis software for immune sequencing data. For the study at large: As for disease course, relapsing-remitting, secondary progressive and progressive-relapsing multiple sclerosis were all included.

General study results and limits: Samples sharing a preparation batch grouped tightly together when assessed by F measure. Higher frequency in patients than in controls was seen for 5 or 6 TRBV segments, with TRBV5-6, TRBV5-1 and TRBV20-1 among them. There was significantly lower normalized Chao1 diversity in multiple sclerosis patients than in controls.

Sequences were obtained from blood. The TCR originated in a girl between 5 and 17 years old with multiple sclerosis. The chain is built from TRBV6-5 and TRBJ2-7, with D uncertain. The CDR3 is CASSYWGRSYEQYF. DNA of the CDR3: TGTGCCAGCAGTTACTGGGGTCGTTCCTACGAGCAGTACTTC.